The 19 T cell receptor beta chains presented below share a single source sample, sequenced in a study of T cell responses to AZD1222 COVID-19 vaccine. TCRdb keeps only in-frame clones here, not all; method: immunoSEQ multiplex PCR. This sample has around 91,000 clones, with approximately 90% found just once. The sequences come from peripheral blood, collected 28 days after the second AZD1222 dose. These receptor sequences come from an adult who received the AZD1222 COVID-19 vaccine.

The rearrangement links TRBV6-5 to TRBJ2-3; 11 bases align to TRBD2. In germline, CDR1 is MNHEY, CDR2 SVGAGI. This CDR3 comprises 14 residues. V lost 10 bases, J lost 1 base, and 4 bases stayed unmatched. The CDR3 nucleotides are TGTGCCACCCAGACTAGCGGGGGCACAGATACGCAGTATTTT. This sequence encodes CATQTSGGTDTQYF.

Written as DNA, the CDR3 is TGTGCCAGCACCACAACAGGGAATCGAGGCATTCAGTACTTC. Protein product: CASTTTGNRGIQYF. The chain recombines TRBV28 with TRBJ2-4, with D maybe TRBD1 (6 bases). The CDR3 spans 14 residues. V lost 7 bases and J 9 bases, leaving 19 bases between the germline ends. Looked up from germline, CDR1 is MDHEN and CDR2 is SYDVKM.

The chain recombines TRBV28 with TRBJ2-3; 12 bases are a match to TRBD2. CDR1 MDHEN and CDR2 SYDVKM come from the germline V gene. V trimming: 3 bases; J trimming: 5 bases; junction bases outside the gene matches: 12. This CDR3 has 18 amino acids. CDR3 coding DNA: TGTGCCAGCAGTTTGCCTCCGGGACTAGCGGGCGGAAGAGATACGCAGTATTTT. Its protein product is CASSLPPGLAGGRDTQYF.

This clone has only one observation. V and J are TRBV27 and TRBJ2-7; D is perhaps TRBD2 (6 bases). V was clipped by 8 bases and J by 1 base, with 15 bases between them. Looked up from germline, CDR1 is MNHEY and CDR2 is SMNVEV (reference sequence). The CDR3 sequence is 14 residues long. CDR3 region: CASWTAGLSYEQYF. The CDR3 region has the DNA TGTGCCAGCTGGACCGCGGGGTTGTCCTACGAGCAGTACTTC.

The chain carries TRBV28 and TRBJ1-5; the D is unclear. V was cut by 8 bases and J by 3 bases, with 8 bases left in between. CDR1 is MDHEN and CDR2 is SYDVKM in the germline V gene. This CDR3 contains 12 residues. The CDR3 region is CASVGNNQPQHF. The CDR3 DNA is TGTGCCAGCGTGGGGAACAATCAGCCCCAGCATTTT. Filled out from reference TRBV28 and TRBJ1-5, the complete variable domain reads DVKVTQSSRYLVKRTGEKVFLECVQDMDHENMFWYRQDPGLGLRLIYFSYDVKMKEKGDIPEGYSVSREKKERFSLILESASTNQTSMYLCASVGNNQPQHFGDGTRLSIL.

V usage is TRBV5-1 and J usage is TRBJ2-7; unclear D gene. Germline CDR1 and CDR2: SGHRS and YFSETQ. V lost 2 bases and J lost 7, with 28 bases in between. This CDR3 has 18 amino acids. In DNA form, the CDR3 reads TGCGCCAGCAGCTTTGGGGTTTCGGGTTCGATCTCTCCTACAGAGCAGTACTTC. This gives the protein CASSFGVSGSISPTEQYF.

This sequence joins TRBV18 and TRBJ2-1; 10 bases line up with TRBD2. The germline V gene has CDR1 KGHSH and CDR2 LQKENI. CDR3 length equals 16 residues. Trimming removed 3 bases from V and 5 bases from J; junction bases left unmatched: 7. The CDR3 loop reads CASSPRGGLANNEQFF. The CDR3 DNA reads as TGTGCCAGCTCACCTAGAGGGGGACTAGCGAACAATGAGCAGTTCTTC.

Worth noting for this clone: In the same sample, other DNA sequences code for this CDR3. The chain uses TRBV6-5 and TRBJ1-5, with 11 nucleotides matching TRBD1. Germline trimming cut 4 bases from V and 3 bases from J; bases unmatched to any gene: 5. The CDR3 totals 16 residues. CDR1 and CDR2 (germline): MNHEY, SVGAGI. DNA for the CDR3: TGTGCCAGCAGTTCTCGGACAGGGGGCTTCAATCAGCCCCAGCATTTT. It translates to CASSSRTGGFNQPQHF.

The chain uses TRBV18 and TRBJ2-2; 9 bases map to TRBD2. The CDR3 is 18 residues long. Germline-derived CDR1 and CDR2 are KGHSH and LQKENI. The V segment lost 2 bases and the J segment 0 bases; nucleotides outside the gene matches: 7. The CDR3 coding sequence is TGTGCCAGCTCACCAAAGCAGGCGGGAGGGCCGAACACCGGGGAGCTGTTTTTT. It translates to CASSPKQAGGPNTGELFF.

The chain employs TRBV28 and TRBJ2-2; the match to TRBD2 covers 9 bases. From germline, CDR1 is MDHEN and CDR2 SYDVKM. This CDR3 is built from 18 residues. The V gene end was trimmed by 6 bases and the J gene end by 4 bases; junction bases not matched to a gene: 15. The CDR3 nucleotides are TGTGCCAGCAGGGCCACTAGCGGGTATTCGTTGGGCACCGGGGAGCTGTTTTTT. This codes for CASRATSGYSLGTGELFF.

The rearrangement uses TRBV19 and TRBJ2-5; D not resolved. The CDR3 covers 13 residues. Germline loops: CDR1 LNHDA, CDR2 SQIVND (reference sequence). V was clipped by 3 bases and J by 2 bases, with 7 bases between them. CDR3 sequence reads: CASSIRRQETQYF. CDR3 nucleotides: TGTGCCAGTAGTATTAGGAGACAAGAGACCCAGTACTTC.

The chain carries TRBV28 and TRBJ1-5; 7 positions match TRBD1. Germline loops: CDR1 MDHEN, CDR2 SYDVKM. V lost 5 bases, J lost 3 bases, and 10 bases stayed unmatched. The CDR3 covers 16 residues. Written as DNA, the CDR3 is TGTGCCAGCAGTCTGACAGGGTCGGGGTACAATCAGCCCCAGCATTTT. Translated: CASSLTGSGYNQPQHF.

The chain has TRBV20-1 and TRBJ2-7; 7 bases fit TRBD1. The CDR3 covers 12 residues. CDR1 and CDR2 from the germline V gene are DFQATT and SNEGSKA (reference sequence). V lost 3 bases to trimming and J lost 6 bases; unmatched junction nucleotides: 5. The CDR3 DNA is TGCAGTGCTAGTCGACAGGGCTCCGAGCAGTACTTC. This gives the protein CSASRQGSEQYF.

V and J are TRBV28 and TRBJ1-1; D uncertain. V shed 3 bases and J shed 6 bases, with 17 bases lying between them. This CDR3 is built from 15 residues. The germline CDR1 and CDR2 sequences are MDHEN and SYDVKM. The CDR3 DNA reads TGTGCCAGCAGTTTCCCGGAAAAGAAGAGGCCTGAAGCTTTCTTT. Translating gives CASSFPEKKRPEAFF.

Written as DNA, the CDR3 is TGTGCCACCAGTGATTTACCTAGCGGCACTTACAATGAGCAGTTCTTC. This codes for CATSDLPSGTYNEQFF. The chain combines TRBV24-1 with TRBJ2-1; TRBD2 aligns across 7 bases. CDR1 and CDR2 (germline): KGHDR, SFDVKD. The J segment lost 4 bases and the V segment lost 1 base, leaving 6 bases of the junction unmatched. The CDR3 loop spans 16 amino acids.

The rearrangement uses TRBV5-1 and TRBJ2-3; TRBD2 matches at 7 bases. The CDR3 is 13 residues long. With 6 bases clipped from V and 0 bases from J, the junction kept 1 base outside the gene matches. Germline-derived CDR1 and CDR2 are SGHRS and YFSETQ. The CDR3 DNA is TGCGCCAGCAAGCGGGGTAGCACAGATACGCAGTATTTT. Protein sequence: CASKRGSTDTQYF.

CDR3 DNA sequence: TGTGCCAGCAATAAAAACAGGGGGCAGAGCGGGGAGCTGTTTTTT. Protein sequence: CASNKNRGQSGELFF. The J gene is TRBJ2-2, the V gene TRBV6-5; 9 bases match TRBD1. The CDR3 length is 15 residues. CDR1 is MNHEY, CDR2 SVGAGI, per germline. Losses at the gene ends were 7 bases for V and 7 bases for J; bases not matched to a gene: 10.

The chain joins TRBV3-1 (or the pseudogene TRBV3-2) to TRBJ2-1, with 8 bases fitting TRBD2. The CDR3 runs 15 residues. Germline CDR1 LGHDT, CDR2 YNNKEL (reference sequence). Trimming took 4 bases from V and 10 from J; bases not matched to a gene: 12. The CDR3 DNA sequence: TGTGCCAGCAGCCCCACCCGACTAGCGTCTTGGGAGCAGTTCTTC. This translates into CASSPTRLASWEQFF.

This rearrangement joins TRBV2 to TRBJ2-2; D possibly corresponds to TRBD2 (5 bases). Germline values: CDR1 SNHLY, CDR2 FYNNEI. The length of the CDR3 is 15 residues. Trimming shortened V by 1 base and J by 2 bases, and 8 bases separated the two germline ends. The CDR3 coding sequence is TGTGCCAGCAGTGAAGTTCGGACTAACACCGGGGAGCTGTTTTTT. It specifies CASSEVRTNTGELFF.